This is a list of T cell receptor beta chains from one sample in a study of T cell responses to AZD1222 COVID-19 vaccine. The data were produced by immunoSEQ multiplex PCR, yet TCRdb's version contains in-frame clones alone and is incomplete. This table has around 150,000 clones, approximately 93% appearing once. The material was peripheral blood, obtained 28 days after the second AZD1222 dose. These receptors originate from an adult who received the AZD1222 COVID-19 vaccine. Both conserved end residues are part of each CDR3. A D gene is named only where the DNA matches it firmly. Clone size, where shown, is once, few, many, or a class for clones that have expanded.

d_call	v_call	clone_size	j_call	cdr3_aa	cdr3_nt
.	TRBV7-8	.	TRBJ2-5	CASSKQGYQYF	TGTGCCAGCAGCAAACAGGGTTACCAGTACTTC
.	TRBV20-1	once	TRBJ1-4	CSASTEGRERRIF	TGCAGTGCTAGTACGGAGGGCAGGGAGAGGCGGATTTTT
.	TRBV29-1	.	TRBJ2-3	CSVAHTTYTDTQYF	TGCAGCGTTGCCCACACAACATACACAGATACGCAGTATTTT
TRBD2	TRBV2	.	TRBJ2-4	CASSVGGLGRTKNIQYF	TGTGCCAGCAGTGTCGGGGGACTAGGGAGGACCAAAAACATTCAGTACTTC
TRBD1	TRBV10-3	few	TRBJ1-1	CAIAQGSGTEAFF	TGTGCCATCGCACAGGGGTCGGGCACTGAAGCTTTCTTT
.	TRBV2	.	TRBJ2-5	CASSMTGVRETQYF	TGTGCCAGCAGTATGACGGGGGTCCGGGAAACCCAGTACTTC
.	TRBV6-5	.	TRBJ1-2	CASSLDSPNPYTF	TGTGCCAGCAGTCTAGACAGCCCAAACCCCTACACCTTC
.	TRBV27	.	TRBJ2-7	CASSSAHASSSYEQYF	TGTGCCAGCAGTTCGGCACACGCAAGTAGCTCCTACGAGCAGTACTTC
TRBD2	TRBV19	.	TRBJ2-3	CASSIGWGLGTDTQYF	TGTGCCAGTAGTATAGGATGGGGACTAGGGACAGATACGCAGTATTTT
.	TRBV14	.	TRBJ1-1	CASSQVWGEAFF	TGTGCCAGCAGCCAAGTTTGGGGCGAAGCTTTCTTT
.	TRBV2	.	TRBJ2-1	CASRLGGSSYNEQFF	TGTGCCAGCAGACTGGGCGGAAGCTCCTACAATGAGCAGTTCTTC
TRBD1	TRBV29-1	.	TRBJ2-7	CSVGGQGEDEQYF	TGCAGCGTTGGGGGACAGGGAGAGGACGAGCAGTACTTC
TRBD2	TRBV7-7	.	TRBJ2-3	CASSSGLAGHTDTQYF	TGTGCTAGCAGCTCCGGACTAGCGGGGCACACAGATACGCAGTATTTT
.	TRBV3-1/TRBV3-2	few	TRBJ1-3	CASSRDHYSGNTIYF	TGTGCCAGCAGCCGGGACCACTACTCTGGAAACACCATATATTTT
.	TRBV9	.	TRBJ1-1	CASSVGGVPGEAFF	TGTGCCAGCAGCGTAGGAGGAGTGCCAGGAGAGGCTTTCTTT
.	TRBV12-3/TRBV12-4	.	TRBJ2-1	CASKRDTNNEQFF	TGTGCCAGCAAGAGGGACACTAACAATGAGCAGTTCTTC
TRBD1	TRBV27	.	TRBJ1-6	CASSSLNRGGPYNSPLHF	TGTGCCAGCAGTTCCCTGAACAGGGGAGGACCCTATAATTCACCCCTCCACTTT
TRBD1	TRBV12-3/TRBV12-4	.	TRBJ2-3	CASSLQGPDTQYF	TGTGCCAGCAGCCTACAGGGGCCAGATACGCAGTATTTT
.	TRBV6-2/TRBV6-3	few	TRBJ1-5	CASSSTLGTQQPQHF	TGTGCCAGCAGTTCCACCCTCGGGACACAGCAGCCCCAGCATTTT
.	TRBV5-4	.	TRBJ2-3	CASSVESREADTQYF	TGTGCCAGCAGCGTAGAGTCACGGGAAGCAGATACGCAGTATTTT
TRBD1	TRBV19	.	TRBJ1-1	CASSNPGTGPRNGRAFF	TGTGCCAGTAGTAACCCCGGGACAGGGCCCCGAAATGGTCGAGCTTTCTTT
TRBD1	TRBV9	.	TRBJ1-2	CASSAWDSSYTF	TGTGCCAGCAGCGCATGGGACAGTAGCTACACCTTC
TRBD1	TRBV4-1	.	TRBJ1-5	CASSTTPGGLNQPQHF	TGCGCCAGCTCGACAACCCCAGGGGGCCTCAATCAGCCCCAGCATTTT
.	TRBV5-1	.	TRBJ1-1	CASSPMVGREAFF	TGCGCCAGCAGCCCCATGGTGGGGCGCGAAGCTTTCTTT
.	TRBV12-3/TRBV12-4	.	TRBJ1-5	CASSQQGDQPQHF	TGTGCCAGCAGTCAACAGGGTGATCAGCCCCAGCATTTT
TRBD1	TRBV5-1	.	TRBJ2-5	CASIGGTGGYQETQYF	TGCGCCAGCATCGGAGGCACAGGGGGATATCAAGAGACCCAGTACTTC
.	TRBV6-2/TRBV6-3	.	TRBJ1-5	CASSYSNSVVGKKEPQHF	TGTGCCAGCAGTTACTCGAACAGCGTAGTGGGTAAAAAGGAGCCCCAGCATTTT
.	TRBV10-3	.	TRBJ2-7	CAIRGDLNAYEQYF	TGTGCCATCAGGGGTGACCTGAACGCCTACGAGCAGTACTTC
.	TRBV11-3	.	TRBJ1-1	CASSLDSQGHTEAFF	TGTGCCAGCAGCTTAGATTCCCAGGGGCACACTGAAGCTTTCTTT
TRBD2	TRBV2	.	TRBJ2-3	CASSGTSGKDTQYF	TGTGCCAGCAGCGGGACTAGCGGTAAAGATACGCAGTATTTT
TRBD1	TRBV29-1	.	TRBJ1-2	CSGGQGDYGYTF	TGCAGCGGGGGGCAGGGGGATTATGGCTACACCTTC